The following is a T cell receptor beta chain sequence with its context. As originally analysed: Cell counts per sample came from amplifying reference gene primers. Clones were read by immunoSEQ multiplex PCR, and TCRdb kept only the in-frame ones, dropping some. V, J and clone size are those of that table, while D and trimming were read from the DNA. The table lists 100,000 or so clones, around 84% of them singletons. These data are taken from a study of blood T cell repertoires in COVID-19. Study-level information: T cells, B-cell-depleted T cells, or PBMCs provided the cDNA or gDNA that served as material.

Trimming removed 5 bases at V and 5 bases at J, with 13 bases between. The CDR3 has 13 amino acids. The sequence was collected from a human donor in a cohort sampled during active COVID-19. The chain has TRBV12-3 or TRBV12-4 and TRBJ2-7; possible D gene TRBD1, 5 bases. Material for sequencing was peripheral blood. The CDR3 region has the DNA TGTGCCAGCAGTCTCTACAGGACCCACGAGCAGTACTTC. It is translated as CASSLYRTHEQYF.